The rows below give T cell receptor beta chains drawn from one sample of a study of regulatory T cells in long-lasting Graves disease. From the multiplex PCR reads, TCRdb called clonotypes with MiXCR, one entry per CDR3 protein. Among some 400,000 distinct CDR3 sequences listed, just under 15% were seen once. This same sample was also part of a study on T cells in Graves' hyperthyroidism and ophthalmopathy.

The sequences come from peripheral blood mononuclear cells (PBMCs), collected at new diagnosis, from a patient treated with antithyroid drugs. Receptors originate from a young woman with Graves disease. The CDR3 runs from the conserved cysteine through the conserved F or W. The D gene is left open where the match is weak. Size is omitted from some rows. Given values are once, few, many or a class for expanded clones.

TRBV27	TRBJ2-5	NA	many	TGTGCCAGCAGTTTTTGGCCGCCCCAAGAGACCCAGTACTTC	CASSFWPPQETQYF
TRBV5-1	TRBJ1-4	NA	many	TGCGCCAGCAGCTTAGGGGAAACTAATGAAAAACTGTTTTTT	CASSLGETNEKLFF
TRBV5-4	TRBJ1-2	TRBD1	few	TGTGCCAGCAGACAAGGACAGGGCCAATATGGCTACACCTTC	CASRQGQGQYGYTF
TRBV5-1	TRBJ2-1	TRBD1	many	TGCGCCAGCAGCTTGCAGGGGGCGCGTTTTGATGAGCAGTTCTTC	CASSLQGARFDEQFF
TRBV6-1	TRBJ1-1	NA	NA	TGTGCCAGCACCCTCGGGGTGTTCACTGAAGCTTTCTTT	CASTLGVFTEAFF
TRBV7-3	TRBJ2-3	TRBD2	many	TGTGCCAGCAGCTTACTGGGGACTAGCGGGAGCGCGGATACGCAGTATTTT	CASSLLGTSGSADTQYF
TRBV27	TRBJ1-5	NA	many	TGTGCCAGCAGTTTAATCGGCCAGCCCCAGCATTTT	CASSLIGQPQHF
TRBV5-1	TRBJ2-3	TRBD2	few	TGCGCCAGCAGCTCTGGACTAGCGGGAGGGTATAGCACAGATACGCAGTATTTT	CASSSGLAGGYSTDTQYF
TRBV20-1	TRBJ1-5	NA	NA	TGCAGTGCTAGGGGGGGCCAGATGGGCAATCAGCCCCAGCATTTT	CSARGGQMGNQPQHF
TRBV20-1	TRBJ2-3	TRBD1	many	TGCAGTGCTAGGGTCGCCCAGGGGGCAGGCACAGATACGCAGTATTTT	CSARVAQGAGTDTQYF
TRBV30	TRBJ1-5	NA	many	TGTGCCTGGGGGTCCACCAACCAGCCCCAGCATTTT	CAWGSTNQPQHF
TRBV30	TRBJ2-5	NA	few	TGTGCCTGGACCAAGCCCCAGGGAATTAAATACCAAGAGACCCAGTACTTC	CAWTKPQGIKYQETQYF
TRBV6-1	TRBJ2-7	NA	many	TGTGCCGCGAGGGCAGGGAGCTCCTACGAGCAGTACTTC	CAARAGSSYEQYF
TRBV28	TRBJ1-4	NA	few	TGTGCCAGCAGTTCAGGGGCATCTAATGAAAAACTGTTTTTT	CASSSGASNEKLFF
TRBV6-2/TRBV6-3	TRBJ2-3	TRBD1	many	TGTGCCAGCAGTTACGGTCACGGGACAGGGGGACTCACAGATACGCAGTATTTT	CASSYGHGTGGLTDTQYF
TRBV20-1	TRBJ1-2	NA	NA	TGCAGTGCTAGAGATCCGGACAGTTATGGCTACACCTTC	CSARDPDSYGYTF
TRBV5-1	TRBJ2-1	NA	few	TGCGCCAGCAGCTTGATTGGCGGCCAGTACAATGAGCAGTTCTTC	CASSLIGGQYNEQFF
TRBV12-3/TRBV12-4	TRBJ2-5	NA	many	TGTGCCAGCAGTTTTTTCGCCCCCCCCGAGACCCAGTACTTC	CASSFFAPPETQYF
TRBV6-1	TRBJ1-1	TRBD1	many	TGTGCCAGCAAAGGACAGGGGAATGAAGCTTTCTTT	CASKGQGNEAFF
TRBV7-8	TRBJ2-5	NA	NA	NA	CASSFYICSGGRASGNQETQYF
TRBV9	TRBJ2-1	TRBD2	few	TGTGCCAGCAGCCCTCGCGGGAGGGGCAACAATGAGCAGTTCTTC	CASSPRGRGNNEQFF
TRBV12-3/TRBV12-4	TRBJ1-1	NA	NA	TGTGCCAGCAGTTTTGCCCAGCAGGGTAAAGCTTTCTTT	CASSFAQQGKAFF
TRBV11-2	TRBJ2-1	NA	many	TGTGCCAGCAGCTTAGATAGGTTGACAAAATCTTCCTACAATGAGCAGTTCTTC	CASSLDRLTKSSYNEQFF
TRBV7-9	TRBJ1-3	TRBD1	few	TGTGCCAGCAGCTATCGGGACAGGGGGTTCTCTGGAAACACCATATATTTT	CASSYRDRGFSGNTIYF
TRBV5-6	TRBJ1-1	NA	NA	TGTGCCAGCAGCTTATTTCCTTCACAGGCTAAGAACACTGAAGCTTTCTTT	CASSLFPSQAKNTEAFF
TRBV29-1	TRBJ1-5	NA	few	TGCAGCGTTGAGGTTGGCAATCAGCCCCAGCATTTT	CSVEVGNQPQHF
TRBV5-6	TRBJ2-3	TRBD2	many	TGTGCCAGCAGCTCCCCGCGGCGGGAGAGAGGGGATACGCAGTATTTT	CASSSPRRERGDTQYF
TRBV20-1	TRBJ1-2	NA	many	TGCAGTGCTAGAGATGGGGGCCGCGGTTATGGCTACACCTTC	CSARDGGRGYGYTF
TRBV24-1	TRBJ2-2	NA	few	TGTGCCACCACGGATTCGAACACCGGGGAGCTGTTTTTT	CATTDSNTGELFF
TRBV7-9	TRBJ1-5	TRBD1	NA	TGTGCCAGCAGCTTAGCAGGACAGGGGAGTCAGCCCCAGCATTTT	CASSLAGQGSQPQHF
TRBV5-8	TRBJ2-2	NA	NA	TGTGCCAGCAGCTTGGAAGGGTTCAACACCGGGGAGCTGTTTTTT	CASSLEGFNTGELFF
TRBV6-5	TRBJ1-1	NA	NA	TGTGCCAGCAGTTACTACGACGGGAGGAACACTGAAGCTTTCTTT	CASSYYDGRNTEAFF
TRBV30	TRBJ1-3	NA	many	TGTGCCTGCCTCAGTACCCTGGGTGGAAACACCATATATTTT	CACLSTLGGNTIYF
TRBV2	TRBJ1-2	NA	many	TGTGCCAGTACAGAGGGGGGGCATGGCTACACCTTC	CASTEGGHGYTF
TRBV9	TRBJ2-3	TRBD1	many	TGTGCCAGCAGCGTTGGGACAGGGTTGGCAGATACGCAGTATTTT	CASSVGTGLADTQYF
TRBV19	TRBJ1-1	TRBD1	few	TGTGCCAGTAGCCCGGACAGGGGATGGAACACTGAAGCTTTCTTT	CASSPDRGWNTEAFF
TRBV12-3/TRBV12-4	TRBJ1-3	TRBD1	many	TGTGCCAGCAGTCACCGACAGGGGGGAAACACCATATATTTT	CASSHRQGGNTIYF
TRBV15	TRBJ1-1	NA	NA	TGTGCCACCAGTCTAACAGGGAGTAGGACTGAAGCTTTCTTT	CATSLTGSRTEAFF
TRBV28	TRBJ2-3	NA	many	TGTGCCAGCAGTCACTTGAGGGCGGGAAGAAATACGCAGTATTTT	CASSHLRAGRNTQYF
TRBV27	TRBJ2-1	TRBD2	many	TGTGCCAGCAGTAGGACTAGCGGAATATACAATGAGCAGTTCTTC	CASSRTSGIYNEQFF
TRBV24-1	TRBJ2-5	NA	few	TGTGCCACCAGTGATTTTACCATTCCCGGCGGAGAGACCCAGTACTTC	CATSDFTIPGGETQYF
TRBV27	TRBJ1-2	TRBD1	few	TGTGCCAGCAGTTTGGGGACAGAGAGATATGGCTACACCTTC	CASSLGTERYGYTF
TRBV2	TRBJ1-1	NA	few	TGTGCCAGCAGTGAAGTTGGTGGGGGGATGGCTTTCTTT	CASSEVGGGMAFF
TRBV24-1	TRBJ2-3	TRBD2	many	TGTGCCACCAGTGATCTAGCGGGAGATGCAGATACGCAGTATTTT	CATSDLAGDADTQYF
TRBV6-2/TRBV6-3	TRBJ1-1	NA	many	TGTGCCAGCAGTTACTCTAGGAAGGGACGCACTGAAGCTTTCTTT	CASSYSRKGRTEAFF
TRBV19	TRBJ1-1	TRBD1	NA	TGTGCCAGTAGTATTGCAGGGGGATTGACTGAAGCTTTCTTT	CASSIAGGLTEAFF
TRBV13	TRBJ2-1	NA	many	TGTGCCAGCAGCTTAATTGGACAGAAAAATGAGCAGTTCTTC	CASSLIGQKNEQFF
TRBV6-1	TRBJ2-1	NA	many	TGTGCCAGCAGTGAGGAGATCCGCGACTACAATGAGCAGTTCTTC	CASSEEIRDYNEQFF
TRBV27	TRBJ2-1	NA	many	TGTGCCAGCAGTTTAGCGAAGCTTGCTGAGCAGTTCTTC	CASSLAKLAEQFF
TRBV30	TRBJ2-3	NA	many	TGTGCCTGGAGTATTGGACAGCTTAGCACAGATACGCAGTATTTT	CAWSIGQLSTDTQYF
TRBV18	TRBJ2-5	NA	many	TGTGCCAGCTCACCACCGACCAACCAAGAGACCCAGTACTTC	CASSPPTNQETQYF
TRBV27	TRBJ2-1	TRBD2	many	TGTGCCAGCAGCGGACTAGCGGGTTCCAATGAGCAGTTCTTC	CASSGLAGSNEQFF